The 24 T cell receptor beta chains below all came from one sample that was sequenced in a study of regulatory T cells in long-lasting Graves disease. According to the study, TCR beta libraries were built with iRepertoire HTBI primers and CDR3-region Arm-PCR. TCRdb recomputed calls from the multiplex PCR reads with MiXCR, one row per CDR3 protein. The repertoire consists of 250,000 to 300,000 distinct CDR3 sequences, with 22% occurring once and the leading ten covering roughly 56%. Time point here: persistent/refractory GD, antithyroid drugs over 5 years with positive TRAb. From RNA extracted from PBMCs, the TCR library was made. The material was peripheral blood mononuclear cells (PBMCs), obtained when the disease was refractory, from a patient treated with antithyroid drugs. The source is a female donor with Graves disease.

This rearrangement joins TRBV20-1 to TRBJ2-2; 12 nucleotides agree with TRBD1. Germline trimming cut 6 bases from V and 7 bases from J; bases unmatched to any gene: 6. This CDR3 region has 14 residues. The germline gives CDR1 DFQATT, CDR2 SNEGSKA (reference sequence). The CDR3 region is CSASGQGAGGELFF. CDR3 coding DNA: TGCAGTGCCTCGGGACAGGGGGCTGGCGGGGAGCTGTTTTTT.

The sample holds a few counts of this clonotype. The rearrangement uses TRBV30 and TRBJ2-5, with TRBD2 matching over 13 bases. J lost 2 bases, V lost 5 bases, and 2 bases had no gene match. This CDR3 has 14 residues. The germline V gene encodes CDR1 GTSNPN and CDR2 SVGIG (reference sequence). In DNA, the CDR3 is TGTGCCTGGGGGACTAGCGGGGTTCAAGAGACCCAGTACTTC. It specifies CAWGTSGVQETQYF.

There are many counts of this clonotype. The chain joins TRBV18 to TRBJ2-5; possibly TRBD1 for D (5 bases). This CDR3 has 15 amino acids. V was clipped by 0 bases and J by 0 bases, with 8 bases between them. Looked up from germline, CDR1 is KGHSH and CDR2 is LQKENI. This chain's CDR3 is CASSPPGQYQETQYF. CDR3 in DNA: TGTGCCAGCTCACCACCGGGGCAGTACCAAGAGACCCAGTACTTC. Looking up the rest from reference TRBV18 and TRBJ2-5 gives the full variable domain: NAGVMQNPRHLVRRRGQEARLRCSPMKGHSHVYWYRQLPEEGLKFMVYLQKENIIDESGMPKERFSAEFPKEGPSILRIQQVVRGDSAAYFCASSPPGQYQETQYFGPGTRLLVL.

This clonotype was counted between two and nine times. CDR3 bases: TGTGCCAGCAGCCTCCCTCGGACTAGCGGGAGGCACGAGCAGTACTTC. It yields the protein CASSLPRTSGRHEQYF. J is TRBJ2-7 and V is TRBV7-2, with TRBD2 matching over 14 bases. This CDR3 has 16 residues. Germline CDR1 reads SGHTA; CDR2 reads FQGNSA. J lost 5 bases, V lost 5 bases, and 8 bases had no gene match.

In this sample, this clonotype turned up a few times. The rearrangement uses TRBV11-2 and TRBJ2-1; D gene ambiguous. This CDR3 contains 15 residues. Germline CDR1 is SGHAT and CDR2 is FQNNGV. V was cut by 5 bases and J by 0 bases, with 11 bases left in between. CDR3 DNA sequence: TGTGCCAGCAGCACCAGACTGAGCTCCTACAATGAGCAGTTCTTC. Protein: CASSTRLSSYNEQFF.

This clonotype was found many times. V and J are TRBV20-1 and TRBJ2-4; D ambiguous. The length of the CDR3 is 19 residues. Germline-derived CDR1 and CDR2 are DFQATT and SNEGSKA (reference sequence). The V end was cut by 3 bases, the J end by 0 bases, with 24 bases between. The CDR3 protein is CSARGPYFDKRLAKNIQYF. DNA for the CDR3: TGCAGTGCTAGGGGCCCGTACTTCGACAAACGACTAGCCAAAAACATTCAGTACTTC.

This clonotype was picked up many times. The chain combines TRBV12-3 or TRBV12-4 with TRBJ1-2, with 9 positions matching TRBD1. The CDR3 extends over 15 amino acids. V shed 4 bases, J shed 2 bases, and the junction held 5 bases outside the gene matches. This CDR3 reads CASSYYGTGNYGYTF. For the CDR3, the DNA is TGTGCCAGCAGTTACTACGGGACAGGGAACTATGGCTACACCTTC.

This clonotype has just a few counts. The rearrangement joins TRBV15 to TRBJ2-7, with D possibly TRBD1 on 6 matching bases. The V gene's germline CDR1 is LNHNV and CDR2 YYDKDF (reference sequence). Trimming removed 2 bases at V and 0 bases at J, with 17 bases between. The CDR3 extends over 17 amino acids. CDR3 sequence (DNA): TGTGCCACCAGCAGAAATGCCGGGACACCAAGCTCCTACGAGCAGTACTTC. This gives the protein CATSRNAGTPSSYEQYF.

This clonotype has only a few counts. The V gene is TRBV7-9, the J gene TRBJ2-6; D unclear. The CDR3 extends over 15 amino acids. Trimming stripped 3 bases from V and 2 bases from J, with 8 bases between. Germline loops: CDR1 SEHNR, CDR2 FQNEAQ (reference sequence). This chain's CDR3 is CASSFSGTGANVLTF. Here the CDR3 DNA reads TGTGCCAGCAGCTTCTCGGGTACTGGGGCCAACGTCCTGACTTTC.

This clonotype was seen ten or more times. V usage is TRBV11-2 and J usage is TRBJ1-2; D gene ambiguous. This CDR3 comprises 12 residues. With 5 bases removed from V and 6 bases from J, the gap between germline ends came to 10 bases. Per the germline V gene, CDR1 is SGHAT and CDR2 is FQNNGV. CDR3 DNA sequence: TGTGCCAGCAGCAGGGATCGGCATGGCTACACCTTC. It is translated as CASSRDRHGYTF.

This clonotype was counted at least ten times. The rearrangement joins TRBV5-1 to TRBJ2-7, with 11 bases matching TRBD2. This CDR3 comprises 18 residues. Germline CDR1 SGHRS, CDR2 YFSETQ. V gave up 4 bases and J gave up 0 bases; unmatched junction bases: 12. The CDR3 DNA sequence: TGCGCCAGCAGCCCACGACTAGCGGGGCTAGGAATCTCCTACGAGCAGTACTTC. Its translation: CASSPRLAGLGISYEQYF.

There are many counts of this clonotype. The chain combines TRBV28 with TRBJ2-7; no reliable D call. Per the germline V gene, CDR1 is MDHEN and CDR2 is SYDVKM. The V and J ends lost 5 bases and 5 bases respectively, with 13 bases between them. CDR3 length equals 13 residues. For the CDR3, the DNA is TGTGCCAGCAGTCAACCTTTTCCCGACGAGCAGTACTTC. The encoded protein is CASSQPFPDEQYF. Together with reference TRBV28 and TRBJ2-7, the CDR3 gives the full variable domain: DVKVTQSSRYLVKRTGEKVFLECVQDMDHENMFWYRQDPGLGLRLIYFSYDVKMKEKGDIPEGYSVSREKKERFSLILESASTNQTSMYLCASSQPFPDEQYFGPGTRLTVT.

The sample holds many counts of this clonotype. The rearrangement links TRBV12-3 or TRBV12-4 to TRBJ1-4; D gene uncertain. Trimming shortened V by 6 bases and J by 6 bases, and 14 bases separated the two germline ends. CDR3 length: 14 residues. As DNA, the CDR3 is TGTGCCAGCAGCGGAAGACTAGCCCATGAAAAACTGTTTTTT. Its translation is CASSGRLAHEKLFF.

This clonotype was detected ten times or more. The chain carries TRBV28 and TRBJ1-6, with TRBD1 identical over 8 bases. This CDR3 is 15 amino acids long. Germline V CDR1 and CDR2: MDHEN, SYDVKM. J lost 7 bases, V lost 6 bases, and 8 bases had no gene match. The CDR3 bases are TGTGCCAGCAGGCAGACAGGGGACCAAAATTCACCCCTCCACTTT. Translation gives CASRQTGDQNSPLHF.

This clonotype was seen only a few times. V gene TRBV29-1 combines with J gene TRBJ2-5, with TRBD2 identical over 9 bases. The V segment lost 7 bases and the J segment 2 bases; nucleotides outside the gene matches: 5. This CDR3 spans 13 amino acids. The germline CDR1 and CDR2 sequences are SQVTM and ANQGSEA. DNA of the CDR3: TGCAGCGGCACTAGCGGGTGGCAAGAGACCCAGTACTTC. It yields the protein CSGTSGWQETQYF.

The gene calls are TRBV4-1 and TRBJ2-7; TRBD2 matches 11 bases. After removal of 2 bases from V and 7 bases from J, the junction contained 13 bases not matched to a gene. This CDR3 contains 17 residues. The V gene's germline CDR1 is MGHRA and CDR2 YSYEKL. This chain's CDR3 is CASSQLDLGLAGGEQYF. DNA of the CDR3: TGCGCCAGCAGCCAATTGGATTTGGGGCTAGCGGGAGGAGAGCAGTACTTC.

The genes are TRBV30 and TRBJ1-5, with D possibly being TRBD1 (6 bases). V shed 4 bases and J shed 6 bases, with 22 bases lying between them. The CDR3 totals 16 residues. CDR1 is GTSNPN and CDR2 is SVGIG in the germline V gene (reference sequence). The CDR3, as DNA: TGTGCCTGGATGCCTAATTACGGGGGACACGGTCAGCCCCAGCATTTT. This codes for CAWMPNYGGHGQPQHF.

To note about this clonotype: A much bigger clone sits one base away, suggesting this may be a read error. The gene calls are TRBV30 and TRBJ2-4; D perhaps matches TRBD2 (6 bases). The CDR3 is 17 amino acids. Germline assignment: CDR1 GTSNPN and CDR2 SVGIG (reference sequence). The DNA of the CDR3 is TGTGCCTGGAGATCAGCGTCGGCGGCGGAGGGACGAAACACTCAGTACTTC. Translating it yields CAWRSASAAEGRNTQYF.

The chain recombines TRBV28 with TRBJ2-7; 10 nucleotides match TRBD2. The CDR3 spans 17 residues. Germline V gene sequence: CDR1 MDHEN, CDR2 SYDVKM. V was clipped by 5 bases and J by 6 bases; unmatched bases: 16. CDR3 bases: TGTGCCAGCAGTACCCTAGCGGGAGCCTTAAGATCGGCCGAGCAGTACTTC. Translated, it gives CASSTLAGALRSAEQYF. Using reference TRBV28 and TRBJ2-7 for the parts outside the CDR3, the full variable domain is DVKVTQSSRYLVKRTGEKVFLECVQDMDHENMFWYRQDPGLGLRLIYFSYDVKMKEKGDIPEGYSVSREKKERFSLILESASTNQTSMYLCASSTLAGALRSAEQYFGPGTRLTVT.

This clonotype showed up just once. The chain combines TRBV6-5 with TRBJ1-1; no clear D gene. Trimming removed 2 bases at V and 7 bases at J, with 14 bases between. CDR1 MNHEY and CDR2 SVGAGI come from the germline V gene. This CDR3 contains 14 residues. CDR3 DNA sequence: TGTGCCAGCAGTTACCTCCGGGGTTCCTATGAAGCTTTCTTT. It is translated as CASSYLRGSYEAFF.

This clonotype was seen at least ten times. The chain couples TRBV29-1 to TRBJ2-5; D may be TRBD1 (5 bases). Trimming removed 2 bases from V and 2 bases from J, with 12 bases in between. Germline CDR1 SQVTM, CDR2 ANQGSEA. The CDR3 length is 14 residues. The CDR3 loop is CSVESGRVQETQYF. The DNA for the CDR3 is TGCAGCGTTGAATCGGGCAGGGTGCAAGAGACCCAGTACTTC.

At least ten counts were recorded for this clonotype. This chain links TRBV20-1 with TRBJ1-2, with D uncertain. The CDR3 contains 14 residues. V lost 0 bases to trimming and J lost 1 base, with 9 bases between them. Germline V CDR1 and CDR2: DFQATT, SNEGSKA (reference sequence). This chain's CDR3 is CSARDAGVNYGYTF. The CDR3 DNA is TGCAGTGCTAGAGATGCCGGAGTTAACTATGGCTACACCTTC.

In this sample, this clonotype turned up many times. The CDR3: CASSLGMDHEQYF. CDR3 DNA sequence: TGTGCCAGCAGCTTAGGCATGGACCACGAGCAGTACTTC. The chain couples TRBV7-2 to TRBJ2-7, with D hard to call. The ends were cut back, 1 base at V and 5 bases at J, with 9 bases in the middle. This CDR3 has 13 amino acids. Germline V gives CDR1 SGHTA, CDR2 FQGNSA.

Comments on this clonotype: Just one base apart from a much larger clone, this may be a read error. The chain combines TRBV2 with TRBJ2-7; D is unresolved. The CDR3 is made up of 12 amino acids. V was clipped by 8 bases and J by 2 bases, with 10 bases between them. Per the germline V gene, CDR1 is SNHLY and CDR2 is FYNNEI. The CDR3, as DNA: TGTGCCAGCGGCTGGGGAACCTACGAGCAGTACTTC. This translates into CASGWGTYEQYF.